One and the same sample provided the 27 T cell receptor beta chains below, sequenced in a study of cytomegalovirus exposure and HLA in healthy donors. TCRdb keeps only in-frame clones here, not all; method: immunoSEQ multiplex PCR. The sample includes about 98,000 clones, roughly nine tenths seen only once; the top ten take more than 3%. The sequencing sample was made of PBMCs. Receptors originate from a woman in her twenties or thirties in good health and CMV-seronegative.

The chain recombines TRBV9 with TRBJ2-7; 9 bases fit TRBD2. Germline V gives CDR1 SGDLS, CDR2 YYNGEE. The CDR3 has 16 amino acids. With 0 bases clipped from V and 5 bases from J, the junction kept 9 bases outside the gene matches. CDR3 nucleotide sequence: TGTGCCAGCAGCGTAGATATGAGCGGGGGGCTTGACGAGCAGTACTTC. It is translated as CASSVDMSGGLDEQYF.

The J gene is TRBJ2-4, the V gene TRBV9; 16 nucleotides agree with TRBD2. Germline CDR1 and CDR2: SGDLS and YYNGEE. The CDR3 extends over 19 amino acids. With 0 bases clipped from V and 3 bases from J, the junction kept 6 bases outside the gene matches. The CDR3 here is CASSVEGLAGGIHKNIQYF. Written as DNA, the CDR3 is TGTGCCAGCAGCGTAGAGGGACTAGCGGGGGGGATACACAAAAACATTCAGTACTTC.

This clone showed up just once. V gene TRBV6-5 combines with J gene TRBJ1-1; TRBD1 matches at 7 bases. CDR1 and CDR2 (germline): MNHEY, SVGAGI. The V and J ends lost 5 bases and 9 bases, in that order; junction bases with no gene match: 9. The CDR3 runs 13 residues. CDR3 loop: CASSATGQKKAFF. Here the CDR3 DNA reads TGTGCCAGCAGTGCGACAGGGCAGAAAAAAGCTTTCTTT.

V usage is TRBV5-1 and J usage is TRBJ1-2, with 10 bases that match TRBD1. The trim removed 4 bases at V and 3 bases at J, leaving 9 bases unmatched. There are 16 residues in the CDR3. Germline assignment: CDR1 SGHRS and CDR2 YFSETQ. The CDR3 bases are TGCGCCAGCAGCCTACCCCGGGACAGGGGTGACTATGGCTACACCTTC. It codes for CASSLPRDRGDYGYTF.

The J gene is TRBJ2-5, the V gene TRBV14, with 10 bases that match TRBD2. CDR1 is SGHDN, CDR2 FVKESK, per germline. The CDR3 totals 15 residues. The V and J ends lost 4 bases and 4 bases, in that order; junction bases with no gene match: 6. The CDR3 DNA is TGTGCCAGCAGCCTGAGCGGGAGGGGCACAGAGACCCAGTACTTC. Translating gives CASSLSGRGTETQYF.

The count of this clone is one. The chain has TRBV2 and TRBJ1-4; 7 bases are a match to TRBD1. The junction had 14 bases not matched to a gene; V was cut back by 6 bases and J by 7 bases. This CDR3 contains 16 residues. Germline CDR1 reads SNHLY; CDR2 reads FYNNEI. CDR3: CASRGALTGYGEKLFF. The CDR3 DNA is TGTGCCAGCAGAGGGGCCCTGACAGGGTATGGTGAAAAACTGTTTTTT.

This clone was seen once. The chain uses TRBV7-9 and TRBJ1-2; no definite D call. Germline V CDR1 and CDR2: SEHNR, FQNEAQ (reference sequence). The CDR3 has 18 amino acids. The V gene lost 5 bases and the J gene lost 2 bases, with 24 bases spanning the gap. The DNA of the CDR3 is TGTGCCAGCAGCCGCCCACCACTAGGACCGGGAACGAACTATGGCTACACCTTC. Protein product: CASSRPPLGPGTNYGYTF.

The genes are TRBV27 and TRBJ2-7, with 10 bases fitting TRBD1. Per germline, CDR1 MNHEY and CDR2 SMNVEV (reference sequence). CDR3 size: 14 residues. Unmatched junction bases numbered 4, after V lost 6 bases and J lost 2 bases. The CDR3 DNA is TGTGCCAGCAGGAGGACAGGGGGTCCCTACGAGCAGTACTTC. This encodes CASRRTGGPYEQYF.

In nucleotides, the CDR3 is TGTGCCAGCAGCCTAACTACTGAAGCTTTCTTT. Residues: CASSLTTEAFF. The rearrangement joins TRBV28 to TRBJ1-1; no reliable D call. The CDR3 has 11 amino acids. The V and J ends lost 6 bases and 5 bases respectively, with 7 bases between them. The V gene's germline CDR1 is MDHEN and CDR2 SYDVKM.

The V gene is TRBV19, the J gene TRBJ2-2; maybe TRBD2 (5 bases). This CDR3 spans 15 amino acids. Germline CDR1 LNHDA, CDR2 SQIVND (reference sequence). Trimming took 3 bases from V and 6 from J, leaving 14 bases between them. In DNA, the CDR3 is TGTGCCAGTAGTATTGGGCCGGGAAGAGCCGGGGAGCTGTTTTTT. Translation gives CASSIGPGRAGELFF.

The J gene is TRBJ1-1, the V gene TRBV9; D not resolved. CDR1 and CDR2 from the germline V gene are SGDLS and YYNGEE. The CDR3 length is 14 residues. V lost 3 bases and J 3 bases, leaving 12 bases between the germline ends. The CDR3 DNA follows: TGTGCCAGCAGCGAGCGACCGGTGTACACTGAAGCTTTCTTT. This codes for CASSERPVYTEAFF. Drawing the rest from reference TRBV9 and TRBJ1-1, the complete variable domain is DSGVTQTPKHLITATGQRVTLRCSPRSGDLSVYWYQQSLDQGLQFLIQYYNGEERAKGNILERFSAQQFPDLHSELNLSSLELGDSALYFCASSERPVYTEAFFGQGTRLTVV.

This rearrangement joins TRBV9 to TRBJ1-1; 9 bases fit TRBD1. Germline V lookup: CDR1 SGDLS, CDR2 YYNGEE. J gave up 3 bases and V 4 bases, and 10 bases lay outside the gene matches. The CDR3 runs 16 residues. For the CDR3, the DNA is TGTGCCAGCAGCTCGGGACAGGGTATCGGGTACACTGAAGCTTTCTTT. Its protein is CASSSGQGIGYTEAFF.

The chain combines TRBV6-5 with TRBJ1-1; the D is unclear. This CDR3 has 10 amino acids. V shed 5 bases and J shed 13 bases, with 11 bases lying between them. From germline, CDR1 is MNHEY and CDR2 SVGAGI. The CDR3 loop reads CASSEAAGFF. The CDR3 coding sequence is TGTGCCAGCAGTGAAGCTGCAGGTTTCTTT.

The chain combines TRBV13 with TRBJ2-1; 11 positions match TRBD2. The CDR3 loop spans 15 amino acids. Germline CDR1 PRHDT, CDR2 FYEKMQ (reference sequence). V shed 5 bases and J 7 bases; nucleotides not matched to a gene: 7. This CDR3 reads CASSHPSGGRNEQFF. CDR3 in DNA: TGTGCCAGCAGCCACCCTAGCGGGGGGAGAAATGAGCAGTTCTTC.

A single count supports this clone. V is TRBV19 and J is TRBJ1-1; TRBD1 aligns across 7 bases. Germline V gene lookup returns CDR1 LNHDA and CDR2 SQIVND (reference sequence). The CDR3 sequence is 15 residues long. V was clipped by 5 bases and J by 11 bases; unmatched bases: 17. The CDR3 is CASSASWTGHGRAFF. For the CDR3, the DNA is TGTGCCAGTAGTGCCTCCTGGACAGGACATGGGAGGGCTTTCTTT.

The rearrangement links TRBV27 to TRBJ2-3; D ambiguous. Germline V gene lookup returns CDR1 MNHEY and CDR2 SMNVEV (reference sequence). CDR3 length equals 11 residues. V was cut by 6 bases and J by 2 bases, with 3 bases left in between. In DNA, the CDR3 is TGTGCCAGCAGCTCCACAGATACGCAGTATTTT. Translating gives CASSSTDTQYF.

CDR3 DNA sequence: TGTGCCAGCAGTTCCCGCCCCTTAGCGGGTAAGTCCTACAATGAGCAGTTCTTC. It encodes CASSSRPLAGKSYNEQFF. This rearrangement joins TRBV27 to TRBJ2-1, with TRBD2 matching 7 bases. This CDR3 has 18 residues. Germline CDR1 is MNHEY and CDR2 is SMNVEV (reference sequence). The junction had 13 bases not matched to a gene; V was cut back by 4 bases and J by 1 base.

The gene calls are TRBV6-1 and TRBJ1-4; possibly TRBD1 for D (5 bases). V was shortened by 4 bases and J by 0 bases, with 12 bases between the two germline ends. Per the germline V gene, CDR1 is MNHNS and CDR2 is SASEGT. The CDR3 covers 16 residues. As DNA, the CDR3 is TGTGCCAGCAGTGGACACAGGAGACCAACTAATGAAAAACTGTTTTTT. As protein: CASSGHRRPTNEKLFF.

The chain employs TRBV12-5 and TRBJ2-3, with 8 bases aligning to TRBD1. Losses at the gene ends were 2 bases for V and 4 bases for J; bases not matched to a gene: 14. From germline, CDR1 is LGHNT and CDR2 FRNRAP. The CDR3 is made up of 18 amino acids. For the CDR3, the DNA is TGTGCTAGTGGTTTGACCATAGGTAGGGACAGGTTGCCAGATACGCAGTATTTT. It yields the protein CASGLTIGRDRLPDTQYF.

The sample holds one count of this clone. The chain combines TRBV7-8 with TRBJ1-1; TRBD1 aligns across 9 bases. The CDR3 spans 16 residues. CDR1 and CDR2 (germline): SGHVS, FQNEAQ. Trimming cost V 2 bases and J 6 bases; bases outside gene matches: 10. The CDR3 nucleotides are TGTGCCAGCAGCTTAAGGGTGGGGGACAGGGCTCCTGAAGCTTTCTTT. Translating gives CASSLRVGDRAPEAFF.

This clone was recorded a few times. The chain uses TRBV19 and TRBJ2-1; D may be TRBD1 (6 bases). The CDR3 totals 17 residues. Germline loops: CDR1 LNHDA, CDR2 SQIVND (reference sequence). The ends were cut back, 0 bases at V and 9 bases at J, with 21 bases in the middle. The DNA of the CDR3 is TGTGCCAGTAGTATAGACAGACAGGATGGGGCACAAGGTGAGCAGTTCTTC. This sequence encodes CASSIDRQDGAQGEQFF.

This clone was observed a few times. The V gene is TRBV19, the J gene TRBJ1-2, with D unclear. Germline V gives CDR1 LNHDA, CDR2 SQIVND (reference sequence). The CDR3 is 14 amino acids. The germline V and J ends were trimmed by 0 bases and 7 bases, with 12 bases remaining between them. The CDR3 loop reads CASSIEPRSGGYTF. CDR3 nucleotide sequence: TGTGCCAGTAGTATAGAGCCGAGGAGCGGTGGCTACACCTTC.

This clone was counted once. V and J are TRBV9 and TRBJ2-5; 7 bases line up with TRBD1. This CDR3 is 14 amino acids long. J was trimmed by 11 bases and V by 4 bases; bases with no gene match: 14. Germline V gene lookup returns CDR1 SGDLS and CDR2 YYNGEE. CDR3 nucleotides: TGTGCCAGCAGCATCCGGGACAGCCCTATCTTTCAGTACTTC. Its translation is CASSIRDSPIFQYF.

CDR3 loop: CASSQVSPGGVNEQFF. The DNA for the CDR3 is TGCGCCAGCAGCCAAGTATCCCCGGGGGGCGTGAATGAGCAGTTCTTC. The chain employs TRBV4-1 and TRBJ2-1, with a tentative D call TRBD2 (7 bases). Trimming removed 1 base at V and 7 bases at J, with 17 bases between. The CDR3 sequence is 16 residues long. CDR1 is MGHRA, CDR2 YSYEKL, per germline.

The chain links TRBV9 to TRBJ2-5; D is uncertain. The CDR3 contains 14 residues. Germline CDR1 is SGDLS and CDR2 is YYNGEE. V dropped 2 bases and J dropped 0 bases, with 8 bases sitting between them. CDR3 residues: CASSVMAYQETQYF. The CDR3 DNA reads as TGTGCCAGCAGCGTCATGGCTTACCAAGAGACCCAGTACTTC.

In its sample, this clone was seen a few times. The rearrangement joins TRBV29-1 to TRBJ2-1; D might be TRBD2 (5 bases). V lost 0 bases and J 1 base, leaving 13 bases between the germline ends. Germline V gene sequence: CDR1 SQVTM, CDR2 ANQGSEA. This CDR3 is 16 amino acids long. DNA for the CDR3: TGCAGCGTTGAAGATCCGGGAACGGGGTCCTACAATGAGCAGTTCTTC. Protein sequence: CSVEDPGTGSYNEQFF.

The V gene is TRBV2, the J gene TRBJ1-6; 10 bases agree with TRBD1. Germline V CDR1 and CDR2: SNHLY, FYNNEI. This CDR3 region has 15 residues. The V segment lost 3 bases and the J segment 4 bases; nucleotides outside the gene matches: 0. The CDR3 region has the DNA TGTGCCAGCAGTGAGGGACAGGGGTATAATTCACCCCTCCACTTT. Protein sequence: CASSEGQGYNSPLHF.